These T cell receptor beta chains were read from a single sample in a study of T cell responses to AZD1222 COVID-19 vaccine. TCRdb's table, derived via immunoSEQ multiplex PCR, lists solely in-frame clones and lacks some. The sample has approximately 160,000 clones, roughly 89% seen once. The input for sequencing was peripheral blood, taken on day 0 of AZD1222 vaccination. Receptors originate from an adult in good health. CDR3s include the opening cysteine and the closing phenylalanine or tryptophan. Fields, in order: clone size, J gene, V gene, D gene, CDR3 DNA, CDR3 protein. The D gene is left open where the match is weak. Clone size appears in some rows only: once, few, many, or a class for an expanded clone.

>.|TRBJ2-1|TRBV5-6|TRBD2
TGTGCCAGCAGCCTCTGGACTAGCGGGACCTACAATGAGCAGTTCTTC
CASSLWTSGTYNEQFF
>.|TRBJ2-1|TRBV18|TRBD2
TGTGCCAGCTCACGGGGACTAGATGGGTACAATGAGCAGTTCTTC
CASSRGLDGYNEQFF
>.|TRBJ1-5|TRBV5-8|.
TGTGCCAGCAGCTTGGGTGAGAGAGATAGCAATCAGCCCCAGCATTTT
CASSLGERDSNQPQHF
>once|TRBJ2-1|TRBV24-1|.
TGTGCCACCGGGTCTAGCGCAAACAATGAGCAGTTCTTC
CATGSSANNEQFF
>.|TRBJ1-6|TRBV6-1|TRBD1
TGTGCCAGCAGTTTCGGACAGGGGGAGTCACCCCTCCACTTT
CASSFGQGESPLHF
>few|TRBJ1-5|TRBV7-2|.
TGTGCCAGCAGCGTCCAGGGGAATCAGCCCCAGCATTTT
CASSVQGNQPQHF
>.|TRBJ2-7|TRBV6-1|TRBD1
TGTGCCAGCAGTGAAGGACAGGGGGCTTCCTACGAGCAGTACTTC
CASSEGQGASYEQYF
>.|TRBJ1-2|TRBV13|.
TGTGCCAGCAGCTCCAGGGTAGCCGACGAGGGCTACACCTTC
CASSSRVADEGYTF
>.|TRBJ1-2|TRBV9|TRBD1
TGTGCCAGCAGCGGGGACAGCAGTAACTATGGCTACACCTTC
CASSGDSSNYGYTF
>.|TRBJ2-7|TRBV18|TRBD2
TGTGCCAGCTCACCACGACTAGCGGGGAGCTCCTACGAGCAGTACTTC
CASSPRLAGSSYEQYF
>few|TRBJ1-2|TRBV28|TRBD1
TGTGCCAGCAGCAGAGGACAGGGGCGGGATGGCTACACCTTC
CASSRGQGRDGYTF
>once|TRBJ2-6|TRBV27|.
TGTGCCAGCAGCGAGGTCCTCATCTCTGGGGCCAACGTCCTGACTTTC
CASSEVLISGANVLTF
>.|TRBJ1-1|TRBV27|.
TGTGCCAGCAGTTTATTGGGGGGACTCACCAAATACACTGAAGCTTTCTTT
CASSLLGGLTKYTEAFF
>.|TRBJ2-4|TRBV9|TRBD2
TGTGCCAGCAGCAAGCGGGGGCTAGCGGGCGGGATTCAGTACTTC
CASSKRGLAGGIQYF
>.|TRBJ2-5|TRBV24-1|TRBD2
TGTGCCACCAGTGATCCCCCAGGAGCGGGAGGGACCCAAGAGACCCAGTACTTC
CATSDPPGAGGTQETQYF
>.|TRBJ2-7|TRBV24-1|.
TGTGCCACCAGTGATACTCCGGCCAACGAGCAGTACTTC
CATSDTPANEQYF
>.|TRBJ1-3|TRBV5-6|.
TGTGCCAGCAGCCTGGGAGGGTCTGGAAACACCATATATTTT
CASSLGGSGNTIYF
>.|TRBJ2-5|TRBV30|TRBD1
TGTGCCTGGAGTGCGGACAGGGTGAGAGAGACCCAGTACTTC
CAWSADRVRETQYF
>.|TRBJ2-5|TRBV28|TRBD2
TGTGCCAGCAGCCTGAGCGGGAGGAGGGAGACCCAGTACTTC
CASSLSGRRETQYF
>.|TRBJ1-5|TRBV24-1|.
TGTGCCACCAGTGATGAAACGGGGTACAAGCCCCAGCATTTT
CATSDETGYKPQHF
>.|TRBJ1-1|TRBV7-9|.
TGTGCCAGCAGCAGGGGTACCCTAGGGGGCACTGAAGCTTTCTTT
CASSRGTLGGTEAFF
>.|TRBJ2-5|TRBV3-1/TRBV3-2|.
TGTGCCAGCAGCCAAGGCGCGGTTGTGGTCGAGACCCAGTACTTC
CASSQGAVVVETQYF
>.|TRBJ2-5|TRBV5-1|.
TGCGCCAGCAGCTTGACAGGGTCGGGAGAGACCCAGTACTTC
CASSLTGSGETQYF
>.|TRBJ2-1|TRBV6-5|TRBD2
TGTGCCAGCAGTCAGACTAGCGGGGGATCCAATGAGCAGTTCTTC
CASSQTSGGSNEQFF
>.|TRBJ2-1|TRBV13|TRBD2
TGTGCCAGCAGCCGAACACTAGCGGGAGAGATAGATGAGCAGTTCTTC
CASSRTLAGEIDEQFF
>.|TRBJ2-1|TRBV14|.
TGTGCCAGCAGCCAAGATTGGGCGGAGAATGAGCAGTTCTTC
CASSQDWAENEQFF
>.|TRBJ2-5|TRBV4-2|TRBD2
TGTGCCAGCAGCCAGAATTGGGATAGCGGGAAGAGGGAGACCCAGTACTTC
CASSQNWDSGKRETQYF
>.|TRBJ1-5|TRBV27|.
TGTGCCAGCAGTGATTCAGGGTCCAATCAGCCCCAGCATTTT
CASSDSGSNQPQHF
>.|TRBJ2-7|TRBV27|TRBD1
TGTGCCAGCAGTCTGGACAGGGGGGACGAGCAGTACTTC
CASSLDRGDEQYF
>once|TRBJ1-1|TRBV4-3|.
TGCGCCAGCAGCCAAGTTTTGATGGGCACTGAAGCTTTCTTT
CASSQVLMGTEAFF
>.|TRBJ2-1|TRBV2|TRBD1
TGTGCCAGCAGTGTGGACAGGGGCTCCTACAATGAGCAGTTCTTC
CASSVDRGSYNEQFF
>.|TRBJ2-7|TRBV6-5|TRBD1
TGTGCCAGCGAGGGTCAGGGGGCACGTGAGCAGTACTTC
CASEGQGAREQYF
>.|TRBJ1-4|TRBV28|.
TGTGCCAGCAGTTTATACGGGGCAGGGACCACTAATGAAAAACTGTTTTTT
CASSLYGAGTTNEKLFF
>.|TRBJ2-7|TRBV7-2|.
TGTGCCAGCAGCCCTTATGGGGGAGAAGTATACGAGCAGTACTTC
CASSPYGGEVYEQYF
>.|TRBJ2-2|TRBV3-1/TRBV3-2|TRBD1
TGTGCCAGCAGCCAAGCAGACAGGGGGGACACCGGGGAGCTGTTTTTT
CASSQADRGDTGELFF
>.|TRBJ2-3|TRBV21-1|.
TGTGCCAGAGACTTTACAGATACGCAGTATTTT
CARDFTDTQYF
>.|TRBJ2-5|TRBV6-1|TRBD2
TGTGCCAGCAGTGAACTAGCGGGAGGGCAAGAGACCCAGTACTTC
CASSELAGGQETQYF
>.|TRBJ1-5|TRBV6-2/TRBV6-3|.
TGTGCCAGCAGTTACCAGGAGGGGAGGTATCAGCCCCAGCATTTT
CASSYQEGRYQPQHF
>.|TRBJ1-5|TRBV19|.
TGTGCCAGTAGTATAGGTCCCGGGAGTCAGCCCCAGCATTTT
CASSIGPGSQPQHF